Listed below are T cell receptor beta chains from one sample, sequenced in a study of blood T cell repertoires in COVID-19. The table came from immunoSEQ multiplex PCR; TCRdb's copy has only in-frame clones and leaves some out. The sample has some 400,000 clones, more than 85% seen once. Input material: PBMCs or T cells enriched from blood (not recorded which). Receptor source: a woman in her 40s who had been exposed to COVID-19. CDR3s include the opening cysteine and the closing phenylalanine or tryptophan. Each record gives: J gene, clone size, V gene, D gene, CDR3 DNA, CDR3 protein. A D gene is named only where the DNA matches it firmly. Clone size is given for some rows only: seen once, a few or many times, or a class if the clone is expanded.

j_gene: TRBJ2-1
abundance: .
v_gene: TRBV3-1/TRBV3-2
d_gene: TRBD2
CDR3nt: TGTGCCAGCAGCCAAGAATTAACTAGCGGGTCGGCGCAGTTCTTC
CDR3aa: CASSQELTSGSAQFF

j_gene: TRBJ1-1
abundance: .
v_gene: TRBV19
d_gene: .
CDR3nt: TGTGCCAGTAGTATCGGCCCAGGGAACACTGAAGCTTTCTTT
CDR3aa: CASSIGPGNTEAFF

j_gene: TRBJ2-5
abundance: .
v_gene: TRBV23-1
d_gene: TRBD2
CDR3nt: TGCGCCAGCAGTCAAAGTTGTAGCGGGAGTGAGGAAGAGACCCAGTACTTC
CDR3aa: CASSQSCSGSEEETQYF

j_gene: TRBJ1-4
abundance: once
v_gene: TRBV6-5
d_gene: .
CDR3nt: TGTGCCAGCACCACGTACCCGGCAACTAATGAAAAACTGTTTTTT
CDR3aa: CASTTYPATNEKLFF

j_gene: TRBJ2-1
abundance: .
v_gene: TRBV14
d_gene: TRBD2
CDR3nt: TGTGCCAGCAGCCAAGCTTCCGGGGGGGCCTTCGATGAGCAGTTCTTC
CDR3aa: CASSQASGGAFDEQFF

j_gene: TRBJ1-4
abundance: once
v_gene: TRBV7-8
d_gene: TRBD1
CDR3nt: TGTGCCAGCAGCGAGGACAGGGGAAAACTGTTTTTT
CDR3aa: CASSEDRGKLFF

j_gene: TRBJ2-3
abundance: .
v_gene: TRBV6-4
d_gene: TRBD2
CDR3nt: TGTGCCAGCAGTCCTCTCCTGACTAGCGGGAGGGCCACCGATACGCAGTATTTT
CDR3aa: CASSPLLTSGRATDTQYF

j_gene: TRBJ1-2
abundance: .
v_gene: TRBV19
d_gene: TRBD1
CDR3nt: TGTGCCACCCACAGGGGACAAGGCTACACCTTC
CDR3aa: CATHRGQGYTF

j_gene: TRBJ2-7
abundance: .
v_gene: TRBV21-1
d_gene: .
CDR3nt: TGTGCCAGCAGGGCCCTGAGGATGGGGGCGATCGTGTCCTACGAGCAGTACTTC
CDR3aa: CASRALRMGAIVSYEQYF

j_gene: TRBJ2-7
abundance: .
v_gene: TRBV7-6
d_gene: .
CDR3nt: TGTGCCAGCAGCTCCGAAGACAGTGCCTACGAGCAGTACTTC
CDR3aa: CASSSEDSAYEQYF

j_gene: TRBJ1-4
abundance: .
v_gene: TRBV30
d_gene: TRBD1
CDR3nt: TGTGCCTGGGGACAGGGGGCATTAAGAGGTGACGAAAAACTGTTTTTT
CDR3aa: CAWGQGALRGDEKLFF

j_gene: TRBJ1-4
abundance: .
v_gene: TRBV28
d_gene: .
CDR3nt: TGTGCCAGCAGCCCGGGGGGCTACGAAAAACTGTTTTTT
CDR3aa: CASSPGGYEKLFF

j_gene: TRBJ1-6
abundance: few
v_gene: TRBV11-2
d_gene: .
CDR3nt: TGTGCCAGCAGCTTAGGGGCATCCTCCTATAATTCACCCCTCCACTTT
CDR3aa: CASSLGASSYNSPLHF

j_gene: TRBJ1-2
abundance: .
v_gene: TRBV27
d_gene: TRBD1
CDR3nt: TGTGCCAGCAGTAGGGACAGCAGGGGGTTCTATGGCTACACCTTC
CDR3aa: CASSRDSRGFYGYTF

j_gene: TRBJ2-7
abundance: once
v_gene: TRBV5-1
d_gene: .
CDR3nt: TGCGCCAGCCGGCTTACCTACAGCTCCTACGAGCAGTACTTC
CDR3aa: CASRLTYSSYEQYF

j_gene: TRBJ2-1
abundance: .
v_gene: TRBV7-9
d_gene: .
CDR3nt: TGTGCCAGCACCCTTAGCGGCGTGGAGCAGTTCTTC
CDR3aa: CASTLSGVEQFF

j_gene: TRBJ1-6
abundance: .
v_gene: TRBV4-1
d_gene: TRBD1
CDR3nt: TGCGCCAGCAGCCCCGGACAGGACCGGATAAATAATTCACCCCTCCACTTT
CDR3aa: CASSPGQDRINNSPLHF

j_gene: TRBJ1-2
abundance: once
v_gene: TRBV7-9
d_gene: .
CDR3nt: TGTGCCAGCAGCGGACTGGCGAACTATGGCTACACCTTC
CDR3aa: CASSGLANYGYTF

j_gene: TRBJ1-2
abundance: .
v_gene: TRBV7-2
d_gene: TRBD1
CDR3nt: TGTGCCAGCAGCCAACAGGGGGCGCTTTTAGGGAGCTATGGCTACACCTTC
CDR3aa: CASSQQGALLGSYGYTF

j_gene: TRBJ2-7
abundance: .
v_gene: TRBV6-5
d_gene: TRBD1
CDR3nt: TGTGCCAGCAGCGGGACAGGAAAGTACGAGCAGTACTTC
CDR3aa: CASSGTGKYEQYF

j_gene: TRBJ2-7
abundance: .
v_gene: TRBV19
d_gene: TRBD1
CDR3nt: TGTGCCAGTAGTCCCCGGGGGACAGGGCGCAAAAACTACGAGCAGTACTTC
CDR3aa: CASSPRGTGRKNYEQYF

j_gene: TRBJ1-2
abundance: few
v_gene: TRBV5-6
d_gene: TRBD1
CDR3nt: TGTGCCACCAGAGGACAGGGGGCTTGGTTTGGCTACACCTTC
CDR3aa: CATRGQGAWFGYTF

j_gene: TRBJ1-2
abundance: .
v_gene: TRBV27
d_gene: TRBD1
CDR3nt: TGTGCCAGCAGTTTTGGGACCGGGACAGCGGGTGGCTACACCTTC
CDR3aa: CASSFGTGTAGGYTF

j_gene: TRBJ2-7
abundance: .
v_gene: TRBV5-1
d_gene: TRBD2
CDR3nt: TGCGCCAGCAGCTTGGCCGCTAGCGGGGGTGTGTCCTACGAGCAGTACTTC
CDR3aa: CASSLAASGGVSYEQYF

j_gene: TRBJ1-2
abundance: .
v_gene: TRBV5-6
d_gene: .
CDR3nt: TGTGCCAGCAGCTTGGGCGGCCGCGGCCTAACGAACTATGGCTACACCTTC
CDR3aa: CASSLGGRGLTNYGYTF

j_gene: TRBJ1-2
abundance: once
v_gene: TRBV5-4
d_gene: .
CDR3nt: TGTGCCAGCAGCTTGGCGGGAGGAAATGGCTACACCTTC
CDR3aa: CASSLAGGNGYTF

j_gene: TRBJ2-3
abundance: .
v_gene: TRBV7-3
d_gene: TRBD2
CDR3nt: TGTGCCAGCAGCTTAACATTAGCGGGAGAAGCAGATACGCAGTATTTT
CDR3aa: CASSLTLAGEADTQYF

j_gene: TRBJ2-3
abundance: .
v_gene: TRBV27
d_gene: .
CDR3nt: TGTGCCAGCAGTCGACAAGTCGGCACAGATACGCAGTATTTT
CDR3aa: CASSRQVGTDTQYF

j_gene: TRBJ2-5
abundance: .
v_gene: TRBV19
d_gene: .
CDR3nt: TGTGCCAGTAGTATAGGCCAGGGGTTTGGAGAGACCCAGTACTTC
CDR3aa: CASSIGQGFGETQYF

j_gene: TRBJ1-1
abundance: .
v_gene: TRBV7-9
d_gene: .
CDR3nt: TGTGCCAGCAGCTTTGCGGGAACTGAAGCTTTCTTT
CDR3aa: CASSFAGTEAFF

j_gene: TRBJ2-3
abundance: .
v_gene: TRBV3-1/TRBV3-2
d_gene: .
CDR3nt: TGTGCCAGCAGCCAAGACCGCGGAAGCACAGATACGCAGTATTTT
CDR3aa: CASSQDRGSTDTQYF

j_gene: TRBJ1-2
abundance: .
v_gene: TRBV6-1
d_gene: TRBD1
CDR3nt: TGTGCCAGCAGTGGCCTTATCGGGACAGAGCTTAACAATCTTAACTATGGCTACACCTTC
CDR3aa: CASSGLIGTELNNLNYGYTF

j_gene: TRBJ2-2
abundance: .
v_gene: TRBV6-5
d_gene: TRBD1
CDR3nt: TGTGCCAGCAGTCCCGACAGGGCGGACACCGGGGAGCTGTTTTTT
CDR3aa: CASSPDRADTGELFF

j_gene: TRBJ1-5
abundance: .
v_gene: TRBV7-9
d_gene: .
CDR3nt: TGTGCCAGCAGCCCCGACAGAACTAGCAATCAGCCCCAGCATTTT
CDR3aa: CASSPDRTSNQPQHF

j_gene: TRBJ2-3
abundance: once
v_gene: TRBV10-2
d_gene: .
CDR3nt: TGCGCCAGCAGTGAGTCGGGGGCCCTTAGCACAGATACGCAGTATTTT
CDR3aa: CASSESGALSTDTQYF

j_gene: TRBJ1-2
abundance: .
v_gene: TRBV18
d_gene: .
CDR3nt: TGTGCCAGCTCACCAATCAAAGGGGACTATGGCTACACCTTC
CDR3aa: CASSPIKGDYGYTF

j_gene: TRBJ2-5
abundance: once
v_gene: TRBV30
d_gene: .
CDR3nt: TGTGCCTGGAGCCCTTCAGGGTCGCGCCAGGCCCAGTACTTC
CDR3aa: CAWSPSGSRQAQYF

j_gene: TRBJ2-5
abundance: .
v_gene: TRBV6-2/TRBV6-3
d_gene: .
CDR3nt: TGTGCCAGCAGTTACTCGTATCACCAAGAGACCCAGTACTTC
CDR3aa: CASSYSYHQETQYF

j_gene: TRBJ2-7
abundance: .
v_gene: TRBV5-4
d_gene: .
CDR3nt: TGTGCCAGCAGCACGGACAGCTACGAGCAGTACTTC
CDR3aa: CASSTDSYEQYF

j_gene: TRBJ2-6
abundance: .
v_gene: TRBV11-3
d_gene: .
CDR3nt: TGTGCCAGCAGCTTAAAGGGGCCACACCGGTTCTCGAGGGGGGCCAACGTCCTGACTTTC
CDR3aa: CASSLKGPHRFSRGANVLTF

j_gene: TRBJ2-7
abundance: .
v_gene: TRBV29-1
d_gene: .
CDR3nt: TGCAGCGTTGTAGTGCAGGGGATTACCTACGAGCAGTACTTC
CDR3aa: CSVVVQGITYEQYF

j_gene: TRBJ2-1
abundance: few
v_gene: TRBV7-2
d_gene: TRBD2
CDR3nt: TGTGCCAGCAGCTTAGGCGGACTAGCGAATGAGCAGTTCTTC
CDR3aa: CASSLGGLANEQFF

j_gene: TRBJ1-3
abundance: .
v_gene: TRBV5-1
d_gene: TRBD1
CDR3nt: TGCGCCAGCAGCGCCGAGACAGGGAGCTCTGGAAACACCATATATTTT
CDR3aa: CASSAETGSSGNTIYF

j_gene: TRBJ2-1
abundance: .
v_gene: TRBV5-4
d_gene: TRBD2
CDR3nt: TGTGCCAGCGCTTGGGCTAGCGGGGGAGGGGAGCAGTTCTTC
CDR3aa: CASAWASGGGEQFF

j_gene: TRBJ1-2
abundance: .
v_gene: TRBV6-4
d_gene: .
CDR3nt: TGTGCCAGCAGTGCCCGACAGGATGGCTATGGCTACACCTTC
CDR3aa: CASSARQDGYGYTF